The clone carrying this TCR beta chain is a singleton in its sample. No antigen is known for it. This entry is derived from a study of T cell responses to AZD1222 COVID-19 vaccine. Study results and caveats: Targeting of unmutated variant regions was reportedly seen in nearly half of spike-specific TCRs. Regions 160-218 and 743-854 held dominance among vaccine-associated CD4 TCRs, which spanned spike. The donor cohort was predominantly white British with a female majority, and clonal diversity may have been underestimated.

The method was immunoSEQ multiplex PCR; TCRdb's version includes in-frame clones alone and lacks a portion of them. The profile shows under 140,000 clones, roughly 90% of them singletons. This CDR3 spans 16 amino acids. CDR1 and CDR2 from the germline V gene are MNHNS and SASEGT. Deletions cut 2 bases from V and 2 bases from J, with 13 bases between. This receptor was taken from an adult who received the AZD1222 COVID-19 vaccine. The sequencing used peripheral blood, collected 28 days after the second AZD1222 dose. The chain has TRBV6-1 and TRBJ1-3, with D hard to call. Written as DNA, the CDR3 is TGTGCCAGCAGTGAAAGGTTATGGGCTACTGGAAACACCATATATTTT. Protein product: CASSERLWATGNTIYF.